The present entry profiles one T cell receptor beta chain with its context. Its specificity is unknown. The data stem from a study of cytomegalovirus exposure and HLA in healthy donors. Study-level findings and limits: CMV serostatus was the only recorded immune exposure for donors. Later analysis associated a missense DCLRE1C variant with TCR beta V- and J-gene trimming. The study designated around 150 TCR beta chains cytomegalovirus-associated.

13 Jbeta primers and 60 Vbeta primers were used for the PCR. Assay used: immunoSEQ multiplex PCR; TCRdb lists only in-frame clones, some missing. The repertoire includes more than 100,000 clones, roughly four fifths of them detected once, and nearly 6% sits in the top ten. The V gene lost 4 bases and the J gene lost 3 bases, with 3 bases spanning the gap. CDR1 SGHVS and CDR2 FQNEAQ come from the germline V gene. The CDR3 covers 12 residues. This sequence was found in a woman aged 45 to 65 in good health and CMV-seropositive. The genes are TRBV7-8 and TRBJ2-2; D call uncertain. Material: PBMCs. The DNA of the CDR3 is TGTGCCAGCAGCTCTCACACCGGGGAGCTGTTTTTT. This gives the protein CASSSHTGELFF.